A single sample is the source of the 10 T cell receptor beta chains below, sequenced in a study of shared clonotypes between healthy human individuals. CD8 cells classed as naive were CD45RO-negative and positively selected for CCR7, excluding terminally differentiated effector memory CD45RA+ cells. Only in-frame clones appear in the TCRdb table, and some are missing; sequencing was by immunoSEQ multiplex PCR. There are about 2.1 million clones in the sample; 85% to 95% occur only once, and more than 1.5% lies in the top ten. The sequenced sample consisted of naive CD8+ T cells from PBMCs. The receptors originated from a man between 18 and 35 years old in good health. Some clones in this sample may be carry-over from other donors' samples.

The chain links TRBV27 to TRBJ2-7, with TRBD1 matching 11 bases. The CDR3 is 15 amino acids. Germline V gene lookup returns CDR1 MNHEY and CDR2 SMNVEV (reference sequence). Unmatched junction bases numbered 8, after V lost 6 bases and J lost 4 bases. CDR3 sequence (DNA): TGTGCCAGCAGAGCGGGACAGGGGGACTGGTACGAGCAGTACTTC. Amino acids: CASRAGQGDWYEQYF.

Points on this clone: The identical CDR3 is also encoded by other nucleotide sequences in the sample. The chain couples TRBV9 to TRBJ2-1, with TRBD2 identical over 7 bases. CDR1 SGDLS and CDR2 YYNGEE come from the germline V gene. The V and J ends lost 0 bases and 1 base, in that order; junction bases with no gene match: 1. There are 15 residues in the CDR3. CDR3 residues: CASSVGGGSYNEQFF. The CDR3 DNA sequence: TGTGCCAGCAGCGTAGGCGGGGGATCCTACAATGAGCAGTTCTTC.

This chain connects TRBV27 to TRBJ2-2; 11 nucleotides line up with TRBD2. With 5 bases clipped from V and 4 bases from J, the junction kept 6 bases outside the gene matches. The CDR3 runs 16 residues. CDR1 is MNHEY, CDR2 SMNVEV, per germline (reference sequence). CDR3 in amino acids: CASSDRLAGFTGELFF. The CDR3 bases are TGTGCCAGCAGTGACCGACTAGCGGGATTCACCGGGGAGCTGTTTTTT.

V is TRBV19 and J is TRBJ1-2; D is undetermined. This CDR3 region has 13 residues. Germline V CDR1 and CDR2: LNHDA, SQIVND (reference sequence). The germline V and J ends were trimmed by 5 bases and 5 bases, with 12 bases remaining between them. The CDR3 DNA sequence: TGTGCCAGTAGTTTACCGGGGTTTTATGGCTACACCTTC. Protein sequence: CASSLPGFYGYTF.

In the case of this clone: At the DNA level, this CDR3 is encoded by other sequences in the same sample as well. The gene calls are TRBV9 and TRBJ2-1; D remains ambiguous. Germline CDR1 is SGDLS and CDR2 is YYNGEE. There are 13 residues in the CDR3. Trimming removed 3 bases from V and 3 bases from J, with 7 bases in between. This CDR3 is CASSAGGYNEQFF. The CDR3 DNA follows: TGTGCCAGCAGCGCCGGTGGCTACAATGAGCAGTTCTTC.

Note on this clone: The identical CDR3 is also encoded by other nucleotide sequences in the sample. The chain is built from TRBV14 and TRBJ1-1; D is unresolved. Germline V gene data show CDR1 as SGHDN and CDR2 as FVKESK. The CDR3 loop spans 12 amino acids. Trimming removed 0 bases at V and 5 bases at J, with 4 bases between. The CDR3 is CASSQDRTEAFF. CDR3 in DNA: TGTGCCAGCAGCCAAGACCGGACTGAAGCTTTCTTT.

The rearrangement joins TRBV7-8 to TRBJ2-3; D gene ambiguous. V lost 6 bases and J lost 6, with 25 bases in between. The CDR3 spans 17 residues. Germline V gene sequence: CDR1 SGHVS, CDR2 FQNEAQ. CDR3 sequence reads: CASRIAAIKGRLDTQYF. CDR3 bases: TGTGCCAGCAGGATCGCAGCAATCAAAGGCCGGCTTGATACGCAGTATTTT. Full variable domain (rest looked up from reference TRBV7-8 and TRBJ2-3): GAGVSQSPRYKVAKRGQDVALRCDPISGHVSLFWYQQALGQGPEFLTYFQNEAQLDKSGLPSDRFFAERPEGSVSTLKIQRTQQEDSAVYLCASRIAAIKGRLDTQYFGPGTRLTVL.

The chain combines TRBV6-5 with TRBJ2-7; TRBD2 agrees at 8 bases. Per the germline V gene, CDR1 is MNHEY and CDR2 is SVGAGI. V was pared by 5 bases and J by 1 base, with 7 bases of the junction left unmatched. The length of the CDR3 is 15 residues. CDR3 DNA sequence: TGTGCCAGCAGTACCGGTCCGGGAGGGTCCTACGAGCAGTACTTC. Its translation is CASSTGPGGSYEQYF.

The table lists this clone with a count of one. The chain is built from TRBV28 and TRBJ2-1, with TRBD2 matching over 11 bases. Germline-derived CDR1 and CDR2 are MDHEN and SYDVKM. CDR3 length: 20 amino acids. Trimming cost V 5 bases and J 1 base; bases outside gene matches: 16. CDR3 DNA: TGTGCCAGCAGTCCCCGACCTATGAGGCTAGCGGGAGGATCCTACAATGAGCAGTTCTTC. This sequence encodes CASSPRPMRLAGGSYNEQFF.

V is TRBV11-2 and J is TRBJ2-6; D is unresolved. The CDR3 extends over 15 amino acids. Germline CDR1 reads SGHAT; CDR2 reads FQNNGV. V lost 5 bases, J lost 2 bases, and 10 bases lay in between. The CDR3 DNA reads TGTGCCAGCAGCCACCGAGTAGCTGGGGCCAACGTCCTGACTTTC. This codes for CASSHRVAGANVLTF.